The T cell receptor beta chain described here comes from a study of blood T cell repertoires in COVID-19. About the study: There were acute and convalescent COVID-19 samples, and they came from the United States, Italy and Spain. T cells, B-cell-depleted T cells, or PBMCs supplied cDNA or gDNA.

Source study methods: Nucleated cell counts were estimated from reference gene primer amplification. Sequencing was performed with immunoSEQ multiplex PCR; in TCRdb, only in-frame clones are kept and a portion is missing. That table furnishes V, J and clone size, whereas the DNA furnished D and trimming. This table has around 300,000 clones, roughly 86% appearing once. Material: peripheral blood. This clonotype originated in a man younger than 35 with active or convalescent COVID-19.

The CDR3 region is CASSHGTGIFYGYTF. DNA of the CDR3: TGTGCCAGCAGCCATGGGACAGGGATATTCTATGGCTACACCTTC. The V and J genes are TRBV7-8 and TRBJ1-2; 9 positions agree with TRBD1. With 5 bases clipped from V and 4 bases from J, the junction kept 8 bases outside the gene matches. Germline V gene lookup returns CDR1 SGHVS and CDR2 FQNEAQ. CDR3 length: 15 amino acids.